The source of this TCR beta chain is a study of T cell repertoires in cytomegalovirus infection. Looking at the study overall: Selected CMV epitopes included recently identified HLA-C-restricted ones as well as well-studied HLA-B-restricted ones. Public TCR beta signatures marked donors with CMV infection and the matching HLA.

Regarding this clonotype: The target antigen is unknown.

The germline CDR1 and CDR2 sequences are LGHNT and FRNRAP. The CDR3 runs 20 residues. Trimming took 3 bases from V and 3 from J; bases not matched to a gene: 16. General study results and limits: Across the ex vivo response, the dominant clonotypes were HLA-C-restricted CMV-specific TCR beta clonotypes. Summed public TCR beta family frequency identified CMV carriers bearing the relevant HLA.

TCRdb reanalysed the reads using MiXCR and keeps one entry per CDR3 protein. This table has about 920,000 distinct CDR3 sequences, roughly 31% appearing once. The sample was cultured CD8+ T cells from PBMCs, taken from culture after CMV antigen stimulation. The chain links TRBV12-5 to TRBJ2-2; TRBD2 aligns across 10 bases. The clonotype was recovered from a human donor in good health (CMV status not recorded). Some clones in this sample may be carry-over from other donors' samples. CDR3 DNA: TGTGCTAGTGGTTTCCAACCGGCTAGCGGGGGCGGGCGAGACACCGGGGAGCTGTTTTTT. It yields the protein CASGFQPASGGGRDTGELFF. Supplemented by reference TRBV12-5 and TRBJ2-2, the full variable domain reads DARVTQTPRHKVTEMGQEVTMRCQPILGHNTVFWYRQTMMQGLELLAYFRNRAPLDDSGMPKDRFSAEMPDATLATLKIQPSEPRDSAVYFCASGFQPASGGGRDTGELFFGEGSRLTVL.